What follows are 27 T cell receptor beta chains derived from one specimen sequenced in a study of T cell responses to AZD1222 COVID-19 vaccine. TCRdb's table, derived via immunoSEQ multiplex PCR, lists solely in-frame clones and lacks some. Found here are 130,000 to 150,000 clones, less than 95% of them singletons; the top ten hold 2.8%. Sequencing used peripheral blood, obtained on day 0 of AZD1222 vaccination. All receptors derive from an adult in good health.

J is TRBJ2-7 and V is TRBV7-8; no firm D call. Germline CDR1 and CDR2: SGHVS and FQNEAQ. Deletions cut 4 bases from V and 2 bases from J, with 21 bases between. CDR3 length: 17 amino acids. CDR3 residues: CASSSDLRVALTYEQYF. The CDR3, as DNA: TGTGCCAGCAGCTCCGACTTACGGGTCGCCCTGACCTACGAGCAGTACTTC.

The V call is TRBV6-2 or TRBV6-3, the J call TRBJ1-5, with a weak D call TRBD1 (6 bases). The CDR3 is 13 residues long. Germline V gene data show CDR1 as MNHEY and CDR2 as SVGEGT. V lost 4 bases and J 5 bases, leaving 9 bases between the germline ends. The CDR3 DNA follows: TGTGCCAGCAGTTCGGACAGTTATCAGCCCCAGCATTTT. It encodes CASSSDSYQPQHF.

The V gene is TRBV11-2, the J gene TRBJ2-7; perhaps D is TRBD1 or TRBD2 (5 bases each). CDR1 and CDR2 from the germline V gene are SGHAT and FQNNGV. Deletions cut 5 bases from V and 2 bases from J, with 13 bases between. The CDR3 sequence is 14 residues long. The chain's CDR3 is CASSPRDGPYEQYF. The CDR3 DNA reads TGTGCCAGCAGCCCCCGGGACGGACCCTACGAGCAGTACTTC.

This chain joins TRBV7-2 and TRBJ2-7; D is undetermined. The CDR3 is made up of 16 amino acids. Germline loops: CDR1 SGHTA, CDR2 FQGNSA. The V and J ends lost 5 bases and 2 bases respectively, with 19 bases between them. CDR3 residues: CASSPIPFLQTYEQYF. CDR3 nucleotides: TGTGCCAGCAGCCCAATCCCATTTTTGCAGACCTACGAGCAGTACTTC.

The chain joins TRBV7-3 to TRBJ2-1; TRBD1 is a possible D gene (6 bases). V gave up 3 bases and J gave up 5 bases, with 8 bases separating them. This CDR3 spans 13 amino acids. The germline V gene encodes CDR1 SGHTA and CDR2 FQGTGA. The CDR3 DNA reads as TGTGCCAGCAGCTTCTACAGGGACAATGAGCAGTTCTTC. Translating it yields CASSFYRDNEQFF.

This chain joins TRBV28 and TRBJ2-7; no reliable D call. The germline gives CDR1 MDHEN, CDR2 SYDVKM. The CDR3 runs to 16 residues. The V and J ends lost 5 bases and 3 bases respectively, with 20 bases between them. CDR3 in amino acids: CASSPWTIKGVYEQYF. Written as DNA, the CDR3 is TGTGCCAGCAGTCCCTGGACGATCAAGGGTGTCTACGAGCAGTACTTC.

The chain employs TRBV12-3 or TRBV12-4 and TRBJ1-4; D is unclear. The V and J ends lost 7 bases and 16 bases respectively, with 10 bases between them. The CDR3 is 9 amino acids. The DNA of the CDR3 is TGTGCCAGCACCCCCTTCCGGTTTTTT. It codes for CASTPFRFF.

The chain combines TRBV2 with TRBJ1-2; 9 bases line up with TRBD1. CDR3 length: 16 residues. Trimming took 2 bases from V and 4 from J; bases not matched to a gene: 8. CDR1 is SNHLY, CDR2 FYNNEI, per germline. In DNA form, the CDR3 reads TGTGCCAGCAGTGAACGTCCGACAGGGGGTTTCTATGGCTACACCTTC. Its translation is CASSERPTGGFYGYTF.

This chain joins TRBV5-6 and TRBJ1-6; no clear D. The CDR3 extends over 14 amino acids. Trimming cost V 4 bases and J 6 bases, with 11 bases left between them. CDR1 is SGHDT and CDR2 is YYEEEE in the germline V gene. The CDR3 DNA sequence: TGTGCCAGCAGCATTGGAGGACTTAATTCACCCCTCCACTTT. Protein product: CASSIGGLNSPLHF.

The chain carries TRBV5-4 and TRBJ2-3; D is perhaps TRBD1 or TRBD2 (5 bases each). The CDR3 is 15 amino acids. Germline values: CDR1 SGHNT, CDR2 YYREEE (reference sequence). The V gene lost 0 bases and the J gene lost 4 bases, with 12 bases spanning the gap. Here the CDR3 DNA reads TGTGCCAGCAGCTTGGCCGGGGCAGCCCCAGATACGCAGTATTTT. Protein sequence: CASSLAGAAPDTQYF. Together with reference TRBV5-4 and TRBJ2-3, the CDR3 gives the full variable domain: ETGVTQSPTHLIKTRGQQVTLRCSSQSGHNTVSWYQQALGQGPQFIFQYYREEENGRGNFPPRFSGLQFPNYSSELNVNALELDDSALYLCASSLAGAAPDTQYFGPGTRLTVL.

The chain recombines TRBV10-1 with TRBJ2-2; D is undetermined. Looked up from germline, CDR1 is WNHNN and CDR2 is SYGVQD (reference sequence). V was cut by 6 bases and J by 1 base, with 9 bases left in between. There are 14 residues in the CDR3. The chain's CDR3 is CASRAGRNTGELFF. CDR3 nucleotide sequence: TGCGCCAGCAGGGCCGGACGGAACACCGGGGAGCTGTTTTTT.

This clone was seen just once. This chain connects TRBV18 to TRBJ2-7; TRBD1 aligns across 8 bases. CDR3 length: 15 residues. CDR1 is KGHSH and CDR2 is LQKENI in the germline V gene. The V segment lost 1 base and the J segment 4 bases; nucleotides outside the gene matches: 6. CDR3 sequence (DNA): TGTGCCAGCTCACCACTGACAGGGGCGGAATACGAGCAGTACTTC. Protein sequence: CASSPLTGAEYEQYF.

The chain is built from TRBV11-3 and TRBJ2-3, with TRBD2 as a possible D gene (7 bases). The CDR3 has 14 residues. The germline V gene has CDR1 SGHNT and CDR2 YENEEA. V dropped 2 bases and J dropped 6 bases, with 12 bases sitting between them. CDR3 sequence (DNA): TGTGCCAGCAGCTTAATATGGGGGGGCGATACGCAGTATTTT. Amino acids: CASSLIWGGDTQYF. Together with reference TRBV11-3 and TRBJ2-3, the CDR3 gives the full variable domain: EAGVVQSPRYKIIEKKQPVAFWCNPISGHNTLYWYLQNLGQGPELLIRYENEEAVDDSQLPKDRFSAERLKGVDSTLKIQPAELGDSAVYLCASSLIWGGDTQYFGPGTRLTVL.

The V call is TRBV4-3, the J call TRBJ1-4; D may be TRBD1 (5 bases). The CDR3 length is 13 residues. The V gene lost 6 bases and the J gene lost 6 bases, with 11 bases spanning the gap. Germline CDR1 LGHNA, CDR2 YSLEER. The CDR3 DNA sequence: TGCGCCAGCAGGAAAAGGGGCGATGAAAAACTGTTTTTT. This gives the protein CASRKRGDEKLFF.

This chain connects TRBV2 to TRBJ1-1, with D perhaps matching TRBD1 (6 bases). The CDR3 extends over 14 amino acids. Trimming removed 3 bases at V and 6 bases at J, with 14 bases between. Germline V gene sequence: CDR1 SNHLY, CDR2 FYNNEI. In DNA, the CDR3 is TGTGCCAGCAGTGAGGGCAGGGGAGTGGCTGAAGCTTTCTTT. Translated: CASSEGRGVAEAFF.

The chain uses TRBV6-4 and TRBJ1-1; D not resolved. CDR1 MRHNA and CDR2 SNTAGT come from the germline V gene. V gave up 7 bases and J gave up 3 bases, with 15 bases separating them. The CDR3 loop spans 14 amino acids. This CDR3 reads CASTPWTADTEAFF. CDR3 coding DNA: TGTGCCAGCACCCCGTGGACGGCTGACACTGAAGCTTTCTTT.

This chain links TRBV6-5 with TRBJ1-3; D is perhaps TRBD1 (6 bases). V lost 0 bases and J lost 4, with 10 bases in between. Germline V CDR1 and CDR2: MNHEY, SVGAGI. This CDR3 spans 15 amino acids. The CDR3 DNA reads TGTGCCAGCAGTTACTCTTTCGGACAGGGAAACACCATATATTTT. This sequence encodes CASSYSFGQGNTIYF.

The chain recombines TRBV6-6 with TRBJ1-5; 9 bases match TRBD1. Germline V gene data show CDR1 as MNHNY and CDR2 as SVGAGI (reference sequence). With V trimmed by 6 bases and J by 5 bases, 5 bases remained unmatched. The CDR3 is made up of 14 amino acids. CDR3 in amino acids: CASRTGGQDQPQHF. CDR3 in DNA: TGTGCCAGCAGAACAGGGGGCCAGGATCAGCCCCAGCATTTT.

The V gene is TRBV15, the J gene TRBJ2-1; weak D call: TRBD1 (5 bases). The germline V and J ends were trimmed by 6 bases and 9 bases, with 18 bases remaining between them. The CDR3 length is 14 residues. Germline CDR1 reads LNHNV; CDR2 reads YYDKDF (reference sequence). In DNA form, the CDR3 reads TGTGCCACCAGTGGATTAGGGGTGGAAACTGAGCAGTTCTTC. Residues: CATSGLGVETEQFF.

V usage is TRBV18 and J usage is TRBJ1-2, with 9 bases lining up with TRBD1. V was clipped by 6 bases and J by 6 bases; unmatched bases: 11. This CDR3 contains 15 residues. Germline values: CDR1 KGHSH, CDR2 LQKENI. The CDR3 is CASSPMGQGVNGYTF. The CDR3 region has the DNA TGTGCCAGCTCGCCCATGGGACAGGGAGTGAATGGCTACACCTTC.

This sequence joins TRBV19 and TRBJ1-6, with D possibly TRBD1 on 6 matching bases. The CDR3 loop spans 14 amino acids. CDR1 LNHDA and CDR2 SQIVND come from the germline V gene (reference sequence). Trimming removed 11 bases from V and 8 bases from J, with 19 bases in between. As DNA, the CDR3 is TGTGCCTCGAAGGGGACATGGGGCGATTCACCCCTCCACTTT. Its protein is CASKGTWGDSPLHF. The full variable domain, completed using reference TRBV19 and TRBJ1-6, is DGGITQSPKYLFRKEGQNVTLSCEQNLNHDAMYWYRQDPGQGLRLIYYSQIVNDFQKGDIAEGYSVSREKKESFPLTVTSAQKNPTAFYLCASKGTWGDSPLHFGNGTRLTVT.

This sequence joins TRBV19 and TRBJ1-2; 8 positions agree with TRBD1. The CDR3 totals 15 residues. Germline V gene sequence: CDR1 LNHDA, CDR2 SQIVND (reference sequence). V was pared by 3 bases and J by 0 bases, with 3 bases of the junction left unmatched. The DNA of the CDR3 is TGTGCCAGTAGTATTTTGACAGGGGCTAACTATGGCTACACCTTC. Translating gives CASSILTGANYGYTF.

This clone was found once. V and J are TRBV15 and TRBJ1-5; D ambiguous. Trimming shortened V by 0 bases and J by 5 bases, and 5 bases separated the two germline ends. CDR3 length equals 13 residues. Germline loops: CDR1 LNHNV, CDR2 YYDKDF (reference sequence). CDR3 DNA: TGTGCCACCAGCAGAGATCGCTATCAGCCCCAGCATTTT. Its protein is CATSRDRYQPQHF.

This clone is a singleton in its sample. This chain uses TRBV7-6 with TRBJ2-7, with 8 bases aligning to TRBD1. The V and J ends lost 5 bases and 1 base, in that order; junction bases with no gene match: 7. The CDR3 has 15 residues. Germline V lookup: CDR1 SGHVS, CDR2 FNYEAQ. This CDR3 is CASSPRTGTSYEQYF. Written as DNA, the CDR3 is TGTGCCAGCAGCCCACGGACAGGGACATCCTACGAGCAGTACTTC.

The sample holds one count of this clone. The chain uses TRBV14 and TRBJ1-1, with unresolved D. The CDR3 is 13 amino acids. Germline values: CDR1 SGHDN, CDR2 FVKESK. Trimming removed 0 bases at V and 0 bases at J, with 2 bases between. CDR3 in amino acids: CASSQDVNTEAFF. DNA for the CDR3: TGTGCCAGCAGCCAAGACGTGAACACTGAAGCTTTCTTT.

The rearrangement joins TRBV6-5 to TRBJ2-2, with D uncertain. This CDR3 is 15 amino acids long. The V and J ends lost 5 bases and 1 base respectively, with 11 bases between them. The V gene's germline CDR1 is MNHEY and CDR2 SVGAGI. The CDR3 region is CASSRPPGNTGELFF. The CDR3 coding sequence is TGTGCCAGCAGTCGTCCCCCAGGGAACACCGGGGAGCTGTTTTTT.

The chain has TRBV6-5 and TRBJ2-1, with 10 positions matching TRBD2. The germline V gene has CDR1 MNHEY and CDR2 SVGAGI. V was pared by 4 bases and J by 3 bases, with 3 bases of the junction left unmatched. The CDR3 length is 15 residues. CDR3 DNA sequence: TGTGCCAGCAGTTCAGGGACTAGCGACTACAATGAGCAGTTCTTC. As protein: CASSSGTSDYNEQFF.